This T cell receptor beta chain was documented in a study of beta chain features in type 1 diabetes. Findings and limits, study-wide: The naive, central memory and Treg TCRB repertoires looked more alike in patients than they did in healthy donors. Still unanswered here is whether HLA type influences TCRB rearrangement.

In its sample, this clone was seen a few times. The antigen is unknown. Every bit of the isolated RNA underwent reverse transcription, so sequencing read expressed TCRB transcripts. Naive, central memory and regulatory T cell samples came to a mean of about 4 million reads. Profiling relied on immunoSEQ multiplex PCR, and the TCRdb table lists in-frame clones only, not all of them. The repertoire holds almost 350,000 clones, with under 8.5% as singletons. Germline CDR1 is LNHDA and CDR2 is SQIVND (reference sequence). Germline trimming cut 4 bases from V and 4 bases from J; bases unmatched to any gene: 7. There are 15 residues in the CDR3. Cell sorting via CD45RO/CCR7/CD25/CD127/CD95/CD27 was performed to obtain CD4+ naive, central memory, regulatory and stem cell-like memory cells.

The sample comprised central memory CD4+ T cells from blood. The V gene is TRBV19, the J gene TRBJ1-5, with 7 bases fitting TRBD1. The TCR was taken from a woman aged 18-29 years in good health. CDR3 region: CASSTGTEKNQPQHF. The CDR3 nucleotides are TGTGCCAGTAGTACCGGGACAGAGAAGAATCAGCCCCAGCATTTT.